The rows below give T cell receptor beta chains drawn from one sample of a study of OX40 agonist ivuxolimab in advanced cancers. Here immunoSEQ multiplex PCR was the method, and the copy in TCRdb shows in-frame clones only, minus some. The sample carries roughly 89,000 clones, about 82% recorded once. The sequencing used CD4+ or CD8+ T cells sorted from blood, collected in a trial of the OX40 agonist ivuxolimab. These TCRs come from an adult with an advanced solid tumor such as melanoma, head and neck, liver or kidney cancer. Each CDR3 is given with its conserved first and last residue. A D gene is named only where the DNA matches it firmly. Clone size is given for some rows only: seen once, a few or many times, or a class if the clone is expanded.

TGTGCCAGCAGCAAACTGGAGTATCGGCTAGCGGGAGCCTACGAGCAGTACTTC,CASSKLEYRLAGAYEQYF,NA,TRBV21-1,NA,TRBJ2-7
TGTGCCAGCAGTCTCCAGCTATACGACTATGGCTACACCTTC,CASSLQLYDYGYTF,few,TRBV11-2,NA,TRBJ1-2
TGTGCCAGCAGCTTGAGGGGGCTGAATGAAAAACTGTTTTTT,CASSLRGLNEKLFF,NA,TRBV5-6,TRBD1,TRBJ1-4
TGTGCCACCAGCAGAGATAAGGCGAGGCAGTACTTC,CATSRDKARQYF,NA,TRBV15,NA,TRBJ2-7
TGTGCCAGCAGACTTCAGGGGGTAGTCGGCTACACCTTC,CASRLQGVVGYTF,NA,TRBV6-1,TRBD1,TRBJ1-2
TGTGCCAGCGCTCTATTCACAGATACGCAGTATTTT,CASALFTDTQYF,NA,TRBV2,NA,TRBJ2-3
TGTGCCAGTAGTGCCTACGACAGGGCTTATGGCTACACCTTC,CASSAYDRAYGYTF,NA,TRBV19,TRBD1,TRBJ1-2
TGTGCCAGCAGCCAAATGGGACAGGGAGATGGCTACACCTTC,CASSQMGQGDGYTF,NA,TRBV7-8,TRBD1,TRBJ1-2
TGTGCCAGCAGCCACTGGCGAAACACTGAAGCTTTCTTT,CASSHWRNTEAFF,NA,TRBV14,NA,TRBJ1-1
TGTGCCAGCAGCCAAGGTACCGGGACTACCACAGATACGCAGTATTTT,CASSQGTGTTTDTQYF,NA,TRBV14,TRBD2,TRBJ2-3
TGTGCCAGCAGTTTTAGCCGGGCCGGGGAGCTGTTTTTT,CASSFSRAGELFF,NA,TRBV27,NA,TRBJ2-2
TGCAGCGTTGGGGCCGGGACAGAAGTTGGCACCAGGCAGTACTTC,CSVGAGTEVGTRQYF,once,TRBV29-1,TRBD1,TRBJ2-7
TGTGCCAGCAGTTTACAACAGGGGGCAACTAATGAAAAACTGTTTTTT,CASSLQQGATNEKLFF,NA,TRBV6-6,TRBD1,TRBJ1-4
TGTGCCAGCAGCGTATTAGGGGGCACCGGGGAGCTGTTTTTT,CASSVLGGTGELFF,NA,TRBV9,NA,TRBJ2-2
TGTGCCAGCAGCTTAGTTACCAGGGGGGACGGCTACACCTTC,CASSLVTRGDGYTF,NA,TRBV7-8,TRBD1,TRBJ1-2
TGTGCCAGCAGCCAAAATCGACTAGCGGGAGGGTGGGAAACAGATACGCAGTATTTT,CASSQNRLAGGWETDTQYF,NA,TRBV4-2,TRBD2,TRBJ2-3
TGTGCCAGCAGCTTAAGCGGGGGCACAGATACGCAGTATTTT,CASSLSGGTDTQYF,NA,TRBV7-3,NA,TRBJ2-3
TGTGCCAGCAGTCACTCTTGGGGAAGAAACATTCAGTACTTC,CASSHSWGRNIQYF,NA,TRBV11-1,NA,TRBJ2-4
TGTGCTAGTGGTTCATCAGACAGGAGCTCCTACAATGAGCAGTTCTTC,CASGSSDRSSYNEQFF,NA,TRBV12-5,NA,TRBJ2-1
TGTGCCAGCAGTTCGGGGCCAGAAGAGACCCAGTACTTC,CASSSGPEETQYF,NA,TRBV6-6,NA,TRBJ2-5
TGTGCCAGCAGTAAAAAGGGACAGGAGATTTGTGGAAACACCATATATTTT,CASSKKGQEICGNTIYF,NA,TRBV21-1,NA,TRBJ1-3
TGTGCCAGCGGTTCCCTCTTTGGTACCGAAGCTTTCTTT,CASGSLFGTEAFF,NA,TRBV27,NA,TRBJ1-1
TGTGCCAGCAGCCAGGGATATAGCAATCAGCCCCAGCATTTT,CASSQGYSNQPQHF,NA,TRBV13,NA,TRBJ1-5
TGTGCCTGGAGTGAAATGACAGGGAAAGTCACCATATATTTT,CAWSEMTGKVTIYF,NA,TRBV30,TRBD1,TRBJ1-3
TGTGCCAGTTCAACCTCCGCGGGTCGGGATGAGCAGTTCTTC,CASSTSAGRDEQFF,NA,TRBV9,NA,TRBJ2-1
TGTGCCAGCAGCTCCCGGAACACTGAAGCTTTCTTT,CASSSRNTEAFF,NA,TRBV21-1,NA,TRBJ1-1
TGCGCCAGCAGTCTAGGACGAGACAGGTACTCCTATGGCTACACCTTC,CASSLGRDRYSYGYTF,NA,TRBV10-2,NA,TRBJ1-2
TGCGCCAGCAGCCAAGAAAAAGACGGGGACTATGGCTACACCTTC,CASSQEKDGDYGYTF,once,TRBV4-3,NA,TRBJ1-2
TGTGCCGCCCGGGAACAGGGAGTCAACACCGGGGAGCTGTTTTTT,CAAREQGVNTGELFF,few,TRBV6-1,NA,TRBJ2-2
TGTGCCAGCAGTGTGCTAGGCCTAGCGGGAGGGATTTCCTACGAGCAGTACTTC,CASSVLGLAGGISYEQYF,once,TRBV2,TRBD2,TRBJ2-7
TGTGCCAGCTCGGGGACTCTCAACACCGGGGAGCTGTTTTTT,CASSGTLNTGELFF,NA,TRBV18,NA,TRBJ2-2
TGTGCCAGCAGCTTAGCGGGAGTCGTACAAGAGACCCAGTACTTC,CASSLAGVVQETQYF,NA,TRBV7-2,NA,TRBJ2-5
TGTGCCAGCAGTGGAAAGGACGCGCTGAATTCACCCCTCCACTTT,CASSGKDALNSPLHF,few,TRBV6-1,NA,TRBJ1-6
TGCGCCAGCAGCCCCTCTCTCGGACAGGGCCAAGGCTACACCTTC,CASSPSLGQGQGYTF,NA,TRBV5-1,TRBD1,TRBJ1-2
TGTGCCAGTAGTCGGGGACAGAACTACAATGAGCAGTTCTTC,CASSRGQNYNEQFF,NA,TRBV19,TRBD1,TRBJ2-1
TGTGCCAGCAGTGACCAGAGACCGGGGGAAGAGCAGTACTTC,CASSDQRPGEEQYF,NA,TRBV2,NA,TRBJ2-7
TGTGCCAGCAGTCAATCTGGGCAGCTCCTCCAAGAGACCCAGTACTTC,CASSQSGQLLQETQYF,NA,TRBV7-2,NA,TRBJ2-5
TGTGCCAGCAGCAACTATCGGGGGGGAGCCTACAATGAGCAGTTCTTC,CASSNYRGGAYNEQFF,NA,TRBV21-1,NA,TRBJ2-1
TGTGCCAGCAGCTTAGAGGGGTCTGGAAACACCATATATTTT,CASSLEGSGNTIYF,NA,TRBV7-2,NA,TRBJ1-3
TGCGCCAGCAGGGAGGGGACTCCCCGCAACTATGGCTACACCTTC,CASREGTPRNYGYTF,NA,TRBV10-2,NA,TRBJ1-2
TGTGCCAGCAGTTGGGCTTGGAGTCAGCCCCAGCATTTT,CASSWAWSQPQHF,NA,TRBV6-6,NA,TRBJ1-5
TGTGCCAGCAGCTTCTTTAATAGGGTAGATACGCAGTATTTT,CASSFFNRVDTQYF,NA,TRBV7-8,NA,TRBJ2-3
TGTGCCAGCAGTGAGGAACAGGGGGTAACCACCGGGGAGCTGTTTTTT,CASSEEQGVTTGELFF,NA,TRBV2,TRBD1,TRBJ2-2
TGTGCCAGTAGGTCCGGGACAGCTAACACCGGGGAGCTGTTTTTT,CASRSGTANTGELFF,NA,TRBV19,TRBD1,TRBJ2-2
TGTGCCAGCAGCCCGCTGCGGGGGGAGAACACTGAAGCTTTCTTT,CASSPLRGENTEAFF,NA,TRBV7-9,NA,TRBJ1-1
TGTGCCAGCAGTAAAACTAGCGGATCCTACGAGCAGTACTTC,CASSKTSGSYEQYF,NA,TRBV6-5,TRBD2,TRBJ2-7
TGTGCCAGCAGCCCGAATACGGGAGGTTACTACGAGCAGTACTTC,CASSPNTGGYYEQYF,NA,TRBV7-6,TRBD2,TRBJ2-7
TGTGCCAGCACGGGATCGCGGGTGAACACTGAAGCTTTCTTT,CASTGSRVNTEAFF,NA,TRBV6-5,NA,TRBJ1-1
TGTGCCAGCAGTGTGGTAGGGGAAGAGACCCAGTACTTC,CASSVVGEETQYF,NA,TRBV2,NA,TRBJ2-5
TGTGCCAGCAGCTTCGGTTCCATCGAAGAGCAGTTCTTC,CASSFGSIEEQFF,NA,TRBV7-2,NA,TRBJ2-1
TGTGCCAGCAGCTTCGGGACACCGTCCTACGAGCAGTACTTC,CASSFGTPSYEQYF,NA,TRBV11-3,NA,TRBJ2-7
TGTGCCTGGAGTCCGGACCTGAGAAATGAAAAACTGTTTTTT,CAWSPDLRNEKLFF,NA,TRBV30,NA,TRBJ1-4
TGTGCCAGCAGCACCAGTCTAGCCAAAAACATTCAGTACTTC,CASSTSLAKNIQYF,NA,TRBV5-4,NA,TRBJ2-4
TGTGCCAGCAGTAGCGCAGGGACAGGTTCTTATGGCTACACCTTC,CASSSAGTGSYGYTF,NA,TRBV27,TRBD1,TRBJ1-2
TGCGCCAGCCGCCCATGGGGGGCGCGAGAGACCCAGTACTTC,CASRPWGARETQYF,once,TRBV5-1,NA,TRBJ2-5
TGTGCCAGCAGCCAAGCCGGGACAGATGGCTACACCTTC,CASSQAGTDGYTF,NA,TRBV4-2,TRBD1,TRBJ1-2
TGTGCCAGCAGCTTAAGGTATACGAACACTGAAGCTTTCTTT,CASSLRYTNTEAFF,NA,TRBV7-8,NA,TRBJ1-1